This passage covers 24 T cell receptor beta chains from one sample sequenced in a study of T cells in localized non-small cell lung cancer. Using immunoSEQ multiplex PCR, the repertoire was profiled, and TCRdb retains in-frame clones only, with some absent. This repertoire shows about 52,000 clones, around 87% found once; its top ten account for 15% to 20%. The input for sequencing was PBMCs, taken before any cancer treatment. The receptors here all came from a female donor with stage II lung adenocarcinoma.

The CDR3 protein is CASVDRLLYEQYF. The CDR3 bases are TGTGCCAGCGTAGACAGGCTCCTCTACGAGCAGTACTTC. V usage is TRBV6-1 and J usage is TRBJ2-7; the D gene is possibly TRBD1 (6 bases). The length of the CDR3 is 13 residues. Germline V gene lookup returns CDR1 MNHNS and CDR2 SASEGT. Deletions cut 8 bases from V and 3 bases from J, with 14 bases between.

The rearrangement links TRBV4-1 to TRBJ2-5; D gene uncertain. Germline values: CDR1 MGHRA, CDR2 YSYEKL. V was cut by 1 base and J by 2 bases, with 8 bases left in between. The CDR3 runs 14 residues. Here the CDR3 DNA reads TGCGCCAGCAGCCAAGGGGCTTTTCAAGAGACCCAGTACTTC. It yields the protein CASSQGAFQETQYF.

This chain connects TRBV18 to TRBJ2-5, with D tentatively TRBD1 (6 bases). Germline V lookup: CDR1 KGHSH, CDR2 LQKENI. Trimming stripped 6 bases from V and 5 bases from J, with 16 bases between. The CDR3 spans 14 residues. CDR3 sequence: CASSSGGQWETQYF. The CDR3 nucleotides read TGTGCCAGCTCGAGTGGGGGACAATGGGAGACCCAGTACTTC. Combining the CDR3 with reference TRBV18 and TRBJ2-5 gives the whole variable domain NAGVMQNPRHLVRRRGQEARLRCSPMKGHSHVYWYRQLPEEGLKFMVYLQKENIIDESGMPKERFSAEFPKEGPSILRIQQVVRGDSAAYFCASSSGGQWETQYFGPGTRLLVL.

This clone showed up just once. V is TRBV9 and J is TRBJ1-2, with 8 bases matching TRBD1. There are 16 residues in the CDR3. The trim removed 4 bases at V and 0 bases at J, leaving 8 bases unmatched. In germline, CDR1 is SGDLS, CDR2 YYNGEE. The CDR3 reads CASSHGQGTANYGYTF. CDR3 DNA sequence: TGTGCCAGCAGCCACGGACAGGGAACAGCTAACTATGGCTACACCTTC.

V usage is TRBV5-1 and J usage is TRBJ2-7; D uncertain. Trimming stripped 0 bases from V and 2 bases from J, with 9 bases between. Germline V lookup: CDR1 SGHRS, CDR2 YFSETQ. The CDR3 loop spans 14 amino acids. The CDR3 spells CASSLGGSPYEQYF. The CDR3 DNA is TGCGCCAGCAGCTTGGGGGGTAGCCCCTACGAGCAGTACTTC.

The chain combines TRBV27 with TRBJ2-2; D is unclear. Germline values: CDR1 MNHEY, CDR2 SMNVEV (reference sequence). The ends were cut back, 0 bases at V and 0 bases at J, with 11 bases in the middle. The CDR3 contains 17 residues. Written as DNA, the CDR3 is TGTGCCAGCAGTTTATCGGCGGCAGGCGCGAACACCGGGGAGCTGTTTTTT. Protein: CASSLSAAGANTGELFF.

The CDR3 DNA reads TGTGCCAGCCGAGGGACAGGGGCAACTGGCCAGCCCCAGCATTTT. Amino acids: CASRGTGATGQPQHF. The rearrangement links TRBV6-1 to TRBJ1-5, with TRBD1 identical over 10 bases. Per germline, CDR1 MNHNS and CDR2 SASEGT. The ends lost 8 bases at V and 7 bases at J; junction bases unmatched: 11. CDR3 size: 15 residues.

This chain joins TRBV10-1 and TRBJ2-2; TRBD2 matches at 12 bases. The CDR3 is 16 amino acids. The V gene's germline CDR1 is WNHNN and CDR2 SYGVQD (reference sequence). V shed 6 bases, J shed 5 bases, and the junction held 7 bases outside the gene matches. In DNA form, the CDR3 reads TGCGCCAGCAGAGCGACTAGCGGGGGCTTTACCGGGGAGCTGTTTTTT. Translating gives CASRATSGGFTGELFF.

The chain is built from TRBV7-3 and TRBJ2-3; 9 positions agree with TRBD1. The CDR3 runs to 15 residues. The V gene end was trimmed by 5 bases and the J gene end by 6 bases; junction bases not matched to a gene: 9. The V gene's germline CDR1 is SGHTA and CDR2 FQGTGA. CDR3 DNA sequence: TGTGCCAGCAGCCATACAGGGGGCAATTTGGATACGCAGTATTTT. This translates into CASSHTGGNLDTQYF.

This rearrangement joins TRBV2 to TRBJ1-1; D is uncertain. Deletions cut 4 bases from V and 0 bases from J, with 9 bases between. Germline V gene data show CDR1 as SNHLY and CDR2 as FYNNEI. The CDR3 is 14 amino acids. CDR3 in amino acids: CASSGDMVNTEAFF. The CDR3, as DNA: TGTGCCAGCAGTGGAGACATGGTGAACACTGAAGCTTTCTTT.

The rearrangement uses TRBV10-3 and TRBJ2-1; the match to TRBD2 covers 8 bases. The CDR3 length is 16 residues. J lost 4 bases, V lost 6 bases, and 11 bases had no gene match. CDR1 and CDR2 from the germline V gene are ENHRY and SYGVKD. The CDR3 nucleotides are TGTGCCATCAGCCCGCTCACTAGCGGAGTTTACAATGAGCAGTTCTTC. Translating gives CAISPLTSGVYNEQFF.

The CDR3: CASSFDPTQFREIQHF. CDR3 DNA sequence: TGTGCCAGCAGCTTCGATCCCACTCAATTCCGGGAGATCCAGCATTTT. This rearrangement joins TRBV11-2 to TRBJ1-5; the D is unclear. Trimming left V 3 bases short and J 12 bases short, with 24 bases between. Looked up from germline, CDR1 is SGHAT and CDR2 is FQNNGV. CDR3 size: 16 residues.

The J gene is TRBJ2-5, the V gene TRBV5-1, with 7 positions matching TRBD1. The germline CDR1 and CDR2 sequences are SGHRS and YFSETQ. V was clipped by 2 bases and J by 4 bases; unmatched bases: 2. This CDR3 has 13 amino acids. CDR3 loop: CASSFGQVETQYF. DNA of the CDR3: TGCGCCAGCAGCTTCGGACAGGTAGAGACCCAGTACTTC.

J is TRBJ2-5 and V is TRBV2, with 9 bases lining up with TRBD2. With V trimmed by 3 bases and J by 5 bases, 10 bases remained unmatched. The germline gives CDR1 SNHLY, CDR2 FYNNEI. This CDR3 is 16 amino acids long. The CDR3 sequence is CASSEGGGGARETQYF. DNA for the CDR3: TGTGCCAGCAGTGAGGGCGGCGGGGGGGCCCGGGAGACCCAGTACTTC.

This clone was recorded once. The CDR3 loop is CASNLGTVYGYTF. CDR3 DNA: TGTGCCAGTAACCTCGGGACTGTCTATGGCTACACCTTC. This chain joins TRBV19 and TRBJ1-2; D possibly corresponds to TRBD1 (5 bases). Germline V CDR1 and CDR2: LNHDA, SQIVND (reference sequence). The CDR3 is made up of 13 amino acids. Trimming shortened V by 7 bases and J by 4 bases, and 13 bases separated the two germline ends.

This sequence joins TRBV7-9 and TRBJ1-1; 8 bases match TRBD1. Trimming removed 0 bases from V and 0 bases from J; junction bases left unmatched: 9. Germline-derived CDR1 and CDR2 are SEHNR and FQNEAQ (reference sequence). The CDR3 runs to 18 residues. The CDR3 loop reads CASSLAPWTGPMNTEAFF. The DNA for the CDR3 is TGTGCCAGCAGCTTAGCGCCCTGGACAGGGCCCATGAACACTGAAGCTTTCTTT. The variable domain in full, completed from reference TRBV7-9 and TRBJ1-1, reads DTGVSQNPRHKITKRGQNVTFRCDPISEHNRLYWYRQTLGQGPEFLTYFQNEAQLEKSRLLSDRFSAERPKGSFSTLEIQRTEQGDSAMYLCASSLAPWTGPMNTEAFFGQGTRLTVV.

The chain combines TRBV6-5 with TRBJ2-3, with 8 bases matching TRBD2. This CDR3 comprises 14 residues. With 8 bases clipped from V and 4 bases from J, the junction kept 8 bases outside the gene matches. CDR1 is MNHEY, CDR2 SVGAGI, per germline. The chain's CDR3 is CASSRRGGSDTQYF. In DNA, the CDR3 is TGTGCCAGCTCCCGCCGGGGGGGATCAGATACGCAGTATTTT.

The chain recombines TRBV7-9 with TRBJ2-3; TRBD2 agrees at 13 bases. The trim removed 3 bases at V and 6 bases at J, leaving 9 bases unmatched. Germline CDR1 and CDR2: SEHNR and FQNEAQ (reference sequence). The length of the CDR3 is 17 residues. The CDR3 DNA sequence: TGTGCCAGCAGCTTCACCGAGACTAGCGGGGGGCGGGATACGCAGTATTTT. This translates into CASSFTETSGGRDTQYF.

The chain employs TRBV7-2 and TRBJ2-1; TRBD2 might be the D (7 bases). Trimming took 3 bases from V and 9 from J, leaving 15 bases between them. This CDR3 has 14 residues. Germline assignment: CDR1 SGHTA and CDR2 FQGNSA. CDR3 in amino acids: CASSFRGGAAEQFF. In DNA, the CDR3 is TGTGCCAGCAGCTTTCGAGGGGGGGCCGCTGAGCAGTTCTTC.

This clone appeared a single time. V gene TRBV5-5 combines with J gene TRBJ1-1; TRBD1 is a possible D gene (5 bases). The CDR3 runs to 15 residues. CDR1 and CDR2 (germline): SGHKS, YYEKEE (reference sequence). V was pared by 2 bases and J by 1 base, with 12 bases between. DNA for the CDR3: TGTGCCAGCAGCTTAGGGGCCCCCGGGAACACTGAAGCTTTCTTT. This gives the protein CASSLGAPGNTEAFF.

The gene calls are TRBV27 and TRBJ2-2, with TRBD2 identical over 7 bases. Germline CDR1 reads MNHEY; CDR2 reads SMNVEV (reference sequence). J gave up 4 bases and V 1 base, and 3 bases lay outside the gene matches. This CDR3 has 15 residues. The CDR3, as DNA: TGTGCCAGCAGTTTATTTCGGACTAGCACCGGGGAGCTGTTTTTT. Protein: CASSLFRTSTGELFF.

V and J are TRBV7-6 and TRBJ1-4; tentative D call: TRBD1 (6 bases). V was clipped by 3 bases and J by 4 bases, with 9 bases between them. CDR1 is SGHVS, CDR2 FNYEAQ, per germline. This CDR3 is 14 amino acids long. The CDR3 DNA reads as TGTGCCAGCAGCTTGGGGGCCGTTAATGAAAAACTGTTTTTT. Amino acids: CASSLGAVNEKLFF.

The chain couples TRBV7-8 to TRBJ2-2, with TRBD2 matching over 13 bases. Germline V gene data show CDR1 as SGHVS and CDR2 as FQNEAQ. This CDR3 region has 15 residues. Trimming took 1 base from V and 7 from J; bases not matched to a gene: 0. CDR3 coding DNA: TGTGCCAGCAGCTTAGGGACTAGCGGGGGCGGGGAGCTGTTTTTT. Translation gives CASSLGTSGGGELFF. The full variable domain, completed using reference TRBV7-8 and TRBJ2-2, is GAGVSQSPRYKVAKRGQDVALRCDPISGHVSLFWYQQALGQGPEFLTYFQNEAQLDKSGLPSDRFFAERPEGSVSTLKIQRTQQEDSAVYLCASSLGTSGGGELFFGEGSRLTVL.

This clone was seen just once. This chain joins TRBV5-1 and TRBJ1-2; D is unresolved. The V gene's germline CDR1 is SGHRS and CDR2 YFSETQ. The CDR3 is 13 residues long. V was clipped by 3 bases and J by 3 bases, with 9 bases between them. CDR3 residues: CASSWNLDYGYTF. Written as DNA, the CDR3 is TGCGCCAGCAGCTGGAATTTGGACTATGGCTACACCTTC.